A single sample is the source of the 17 T cell receptor beta chains below, sequenced in a study of blood T cell repertoires in COVID-19. Assay used: immunoSEQ multiplex PCR; TCRdb lists only in-frame clones, some missing. The sample consists of fewer than 200,000 clones, around nine tenths of them appearing once. The specimen sequenced was peripheral blood. These receptors were collected from a woman aged 18-29 years who had recovered from COVID-19.

V is TRBV6-4 and J is TRBJ1-2; 8 bases are shared with TRBD1. V dropped 6 bases and J dropped 4; count of bases not matched to a gene: 10. CDR3 length equals 15 residues. The germline CDR1 and CDR2 sequences are MRHNA and SNTAGT. CDR3 bases: TGTGCCAGCAGACCCGGGACAGGAGCTAGCTATGGCTACACCTTC. This encodes CASRPGTGASYGYTF.

The chain recombines TRBV6-1 with TRBJ2-5, with 12 positions matching TRBD1. The CDR3 contains 18 residues. The J segment lost 2 bases and the V segment lost 3 bases, leaving 10 bases of the junction unmatched. Germline assignment: CDR1 MNHNS and CDR2 SASEGT. The DNA of the CDR3 is TGTGCCAGCAGTGACCCCGGGACAGGGGGCCTCCTGCAAGAGACCCAGTACTTC. It is translated as CASSDPGTGGLLQETQYF.

The V gene is TRBV23-1, the J gene TRBJ1-5; D is ambiguous. TRBV23-1 falls under the ORF class, with uncertain function. This CDR3 region has 14 residues. V was cut by 3 bases and J by 4 bases, with 10 bases left in between. Here the CDR3 reads CASSQWRQNQPQHF. The CDR3, as DNA: TGCGCCAGCAGTCAGTGGAGGCAGAATCAGCCCCAGCATTTT.

Concerning this clone: An end of the junction does not agree with germline; a read error may underlie this. The J gene is TRBJ2-1, the V gene TRBV6-1, with 8 bases lining up with TRBD2. The CDR3 extends over 15 amino acids. The germline V gene encodes CDR1 MNHNS and CDR2 SASEGT. The CDR3 DNA reads TGTGCCAGCAGTCAAGCGGGAGTCTCCTACAATGAGCAGTTCTTC. Its protein is CASSQAGVSYNEQFF.

This chain uses TRBV19 with TRBJ2-7, with 8 positions matching TRBD1. From germline, CDR1 is LNHDA and CDR2 SQIVND (reference sequence). Germline trimming cut 6 bases from V and 0 bases from J; bases unmatched to any gene: 7. This CDR3 has 15 amino acids. CDR3 residues: CASSQQGVSSYEQYF. DNA for the CDR3: TGTGCCAGTAGCCAACAGGGGGTTAGCTCCTACGAGCAGTACTTC.

CDR3 loop: CASSLGQAWEEKLFF. As DNA, the CDR3 is TGTGCCAGCAGCCTCGGACAGGCCTGGGAGGAAAAACTGTTTTTT. J is TRBJ1-4 and V is TRBV5-4; 7 bases agree with TRBD1. The CDR3 length is 15 residues. V lost 4 bases and J lost 8; bases outside the gene matches: 11. Germline-derived CDR1 and CDR2 are SGHNT and YYREEE (reference sequence).

The rearrangement joins TRBV29-1 to TRBJ1-2, with D unclear. The CDR3 runs to 14 residues. Germline-derived CDR1 and CDR2 are SQVTM and ANQGSEA. The V and J ends lost 3 bases and 1 base respectively, with 12 bases between them. The CDR3 DNA follows: TGCAGCGTTGAGAGGGCCAGCTTTAACTATGGCTACACCTTC. Residues: CSVERASFNYGYTF.

The chain has TRBV15 and TRBJ1-1, with D uncertain. The germline V gene has CDR1 LNHNV and CDR2 YYDKDF (reference sequence). The germline V and J ends were trimmed by 5 bases and 0 bases, with 10 bases remaining between them. This CDR3 is 14 amino acids long. The CDR3 is CATSRVGMNTEAFF. The CDR3 coding sequence is TGTGCCACCAGCCGCGTGGGCATGAACACTGAAGCTTTCTTT.

The chain links TRBV29-1 to TRBJ1-1; D is undetermined. V was pared by 4 bases and J by 4 bases, with 10 bases between. Germline lookup yields CDR1 SQVTM and CDR2 ANQGSEA. The CDR3 sequence is 12 residues long. The CDR3 loop reads CSVAQRGTEAFF. The CDR3 DNA follows: TGCAGCGTTGCCCAACGGGGCACTGAAGCTTTCTTT.

The chain couples TRBV6-1 to TRBJ1-5; D is ambiguous. V lost 2 bases and J 0 bases, leaving 8 bases between the germline ends. This CDR3 is built from 15 residues. Germline V lookup: CDR1 MNHNS, CDR2 SASEGT. Here the CDR3 reads CASSEHRDSNQPQHF. The CDR3 DNA reads TGTGCCAGCAGTGAACACAGAGATAGCAATCAGCCCCAGCATTTT.

V is TRBV16 and J is TRBJ1-2, with 9 bases matching TRBD1. J lost 4 bases, V lost 4 bases, and 7 bases had no gene match. The germline V gene has CDR1 KGHSY and CDR2 FQNENV. The CDR3 length is 15 residues. The CDR3 protein is CASSPQGAQRYGYTF. The DNA of the CDR3 is TGTGCCAGCAGCCCACAGGGGGCGCAACGCTATGGCTACACCTTC. The whole variable domain, filled in from reference TRBV16 and TRBJ1-2, reads GEEVAQTPKHLVRGEGQKAKLYCAPIKGHSYVFWYQQVLKNEFKFLISFQNENVFDETGMPKERFSAKCLPNSPCSLEIQATKLEDSAVYFCASSPQGAQRYGYTFGSGTRLTVV.

This chain joins TRBV20-1 and TRBJ1-2, with 9 bases matching TRBD1. Germline-derived CDR1 and CDR2 are DFQATT and SNEGSKA (reference sequence). Losses at the gene ends were 7 bases for V and 8 bases for J; bases not matched to a gene: 14. The CDR3 contains 14 residues. CDR3 coding DNA: TGCAGTGTTAGTGGGACAGGGAGCGGCGGAGGCTACACCTTC. Its translation: CSVSGTGSGGGYTF.

The chain is built from TRBV11-2 and TRBJ1-1, with D possibly being TRBD1 (6 bases). The CDR3 has 14 residues. Germline V gene sequence: CDR1 SGHAT, CDR2 FQNNGV. V gave up 3 bases and J gave up 3 bases, with 11 bases separating them. The CDR3 protein is CASSLIGGDTEAFF. The CDR3 bases are TGTGCCAGCAGCTTGATAGGGGGGGACACTGAAGCTTTCTTT.

V gene TRBV2 combines with J gene TRBJ1-2; D is unclear. Germline values: CDR1 SNHLY, CDR2 FYNNEI. V was clipped by 6 bases and J by 3 bases, with 11 bases between them. CDR3 length: 13 amino acids. The CDR3 reads CASSPGVYYGYTF. The CDR3 coding sequence is TGTGCCAGCAGCCCCGGGGTGTACTATGGCTACACCTTC. Filled out from reference TRBV2 and TRBJ1-2, the complete variable domain reads EPEVTQTPSHQVTQMGQEVILRCVPISNHLYFYWYRQILGQKVEFLVSFYNNEISEKSEIFDDQFSVERPDGSNFTLKIRSTKLEDSAMYFCASSPGVYYGYTFGSGTRLTVV.

The rearrangement joins TRBV5-4 to TRBJ2-3; 14 bases line up with TRBD2. J lost 6 bases, V lost 5 bases, and 8 bases had no gene match. Germline V gives CDR1 SGHNT, CDR2 YYREEE (reference sequence). CDR3 size: 16 residues. CDR3 region: CASSYPTSGGADTQYF. CDR3 DNA sequence: TGTGCCAGCAGTTACCCGACTAGCGGGGGGGCGGATACGCAGTATTTT.

J is TRBJ1-5 and V is TRBV30; D is perhaps TRBD1 (5 bases). V was trimmed by 0 bases and J by 4 bases, leaving 13 bases between them. The V gene's germline CDR1 is GTSNPN and CDR2 SVGIG (reference sequence). This CDR3 has 15 amino acids. The chain's CDR3 is CAWSVWGVGNQPQHF. The CDR3 DNA sequence: TGTGCCTGGAGTGTATGGGGGGTCGGGAATCAGCCCCAGCATTTT.

This chain uses TRBV5-8 with TRBJ1-1, with a possible D match to TRBD1 (6 bases). Germline V CDR1 and CDR2: SGHTS, YDEGEE. Deletions cut 4 bases from V and 1 base from J, with 17 bases between. The CDR3 runs to 16 residues. In DNA, the CDR3 is TGTGCCAGCAGCCTCCAGGGGAGTTGGACGAACACTGAAGCTTTCTTT. It is translated as CASSLQGSWTNTEAFF.